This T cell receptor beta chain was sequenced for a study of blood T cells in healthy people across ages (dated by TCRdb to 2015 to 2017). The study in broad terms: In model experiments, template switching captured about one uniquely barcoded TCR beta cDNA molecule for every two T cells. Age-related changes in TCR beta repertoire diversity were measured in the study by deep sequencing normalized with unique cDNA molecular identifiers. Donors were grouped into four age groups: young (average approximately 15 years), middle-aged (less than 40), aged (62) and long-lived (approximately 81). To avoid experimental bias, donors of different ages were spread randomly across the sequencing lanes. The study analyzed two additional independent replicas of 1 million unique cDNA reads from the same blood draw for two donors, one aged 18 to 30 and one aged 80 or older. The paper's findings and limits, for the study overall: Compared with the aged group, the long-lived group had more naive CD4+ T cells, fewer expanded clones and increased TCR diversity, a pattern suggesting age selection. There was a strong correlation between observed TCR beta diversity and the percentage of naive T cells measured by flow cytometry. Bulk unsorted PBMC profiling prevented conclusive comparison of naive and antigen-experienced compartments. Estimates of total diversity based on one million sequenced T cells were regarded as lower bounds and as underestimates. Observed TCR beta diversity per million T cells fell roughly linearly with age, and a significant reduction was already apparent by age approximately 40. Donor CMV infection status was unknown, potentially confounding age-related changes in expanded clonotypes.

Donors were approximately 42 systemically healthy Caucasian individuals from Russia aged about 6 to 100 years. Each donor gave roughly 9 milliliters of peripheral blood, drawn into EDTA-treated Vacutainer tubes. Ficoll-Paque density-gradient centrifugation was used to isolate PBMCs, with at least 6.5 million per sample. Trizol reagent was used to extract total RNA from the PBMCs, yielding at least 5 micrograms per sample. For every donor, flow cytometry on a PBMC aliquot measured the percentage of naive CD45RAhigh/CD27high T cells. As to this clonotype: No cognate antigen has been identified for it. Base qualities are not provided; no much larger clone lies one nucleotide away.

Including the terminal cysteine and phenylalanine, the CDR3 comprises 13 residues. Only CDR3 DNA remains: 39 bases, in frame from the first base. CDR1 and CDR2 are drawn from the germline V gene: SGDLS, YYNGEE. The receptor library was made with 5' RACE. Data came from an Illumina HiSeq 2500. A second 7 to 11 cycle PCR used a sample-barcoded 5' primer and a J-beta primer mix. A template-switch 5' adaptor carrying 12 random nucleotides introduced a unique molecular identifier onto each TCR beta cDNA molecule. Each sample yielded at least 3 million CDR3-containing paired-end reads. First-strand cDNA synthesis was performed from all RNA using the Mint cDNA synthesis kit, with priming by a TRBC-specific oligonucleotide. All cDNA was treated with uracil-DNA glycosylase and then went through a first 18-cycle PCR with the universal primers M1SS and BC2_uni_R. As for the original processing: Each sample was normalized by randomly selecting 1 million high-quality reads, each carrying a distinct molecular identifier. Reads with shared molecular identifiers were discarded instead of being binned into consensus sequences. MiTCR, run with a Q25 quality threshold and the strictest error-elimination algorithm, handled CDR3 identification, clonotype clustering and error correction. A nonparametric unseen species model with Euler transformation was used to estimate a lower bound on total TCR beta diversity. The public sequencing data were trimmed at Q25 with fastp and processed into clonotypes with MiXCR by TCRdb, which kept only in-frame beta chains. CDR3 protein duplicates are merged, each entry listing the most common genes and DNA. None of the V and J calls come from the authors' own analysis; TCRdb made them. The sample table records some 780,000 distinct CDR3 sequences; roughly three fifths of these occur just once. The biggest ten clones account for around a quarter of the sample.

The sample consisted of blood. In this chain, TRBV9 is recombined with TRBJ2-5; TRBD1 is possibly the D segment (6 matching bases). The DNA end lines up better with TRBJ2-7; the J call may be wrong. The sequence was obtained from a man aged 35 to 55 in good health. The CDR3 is CASSTAPRGEQYF. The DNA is TGTGCCAGCAGCACGGCGCCCAGGGGCGAGCAGTACTTC.